This TCR beta chain was captured by sequencing in a study of cytomegalovirus exposure and HLA in healthy donors. Whole-study findings and limits: In an earlier analysis, in about 530 donors, most V segments appeared productive either ~90% or ~30% of the time.

The germline gives CDR1 MDHEN, CDR2 SYDVKM. This CDR3 has 14 amino acids. Trimming took 6 bases from V and 4 from J, leaving 13 bases between them. PCR primers comprised 60 Vbeta and 13 Jbeta primers. Sequencing was performed with immunoSEQ multiplex PCR; in TCRdb, only in-frame clones are kept and a portion is missing. The repertoire has about 160,000 clones, about 80% of them found once; the top ten carry about 4.7%. Turning to this clone: Its target is unknown.

Sequencing was performed on PBMCs. This chain joins TRBV28 and TRBJ2-1, with D tentatively TRBD1 (5 bases). This clonotype originated in a man younger than 45 in good health and CMV-seronegative. CDR3 protein: CASRRQRSYNEQFF. CDR3 nucleotides: TGTGCCAGCAGGAGACAGAGATCTTACAATGAGCAGTTCTTC. The full variable domain, with the rest looked up from reference TRBV28 and TRBJ2-1, is DVKVTQSSRYLVKRTGEKVFLECVQDMDHENMFWYRQDPGLGLRLIYFSYDVKMKEKGDIPEGYSVSREKKERFSLILESASTNQTSMYLCASRRQRSYNEQFFGPGTRLTVL.